This T cell receptor beta chain comes out of a study of blood T cell repertoires in COVID-19. The CDR3 is made up of 14 amino acids. Germline V CDR1 and CDR2: PRHDT, FYEKMQ (reference sequence). V lost 2 bases, J lost 7 bases, and 11 bases lay in between. This clone was seen a single time. Using immunoSEQ multiplex PCR, the repertoire was profiled, and TCRdb retains in-frame clones only, with some absent. Of 45,000 to 70,000 clones listed, around 87% were seen once; the top ten hold 6.5%. The V and J genes are TRBV13 and TRBJ2-2; unclear D gene. What was sequenced was peripheral blood. The receptor was isolated from a woman aged 60 to 75 with COVID-19, enrolled during active disease. The CDR3, as DNA: TGTGCCAGCAGCTTAATGTCTCTTAACGGGGAGCTGTTTTTT. Its translation: CASSLMSLNGELFF.